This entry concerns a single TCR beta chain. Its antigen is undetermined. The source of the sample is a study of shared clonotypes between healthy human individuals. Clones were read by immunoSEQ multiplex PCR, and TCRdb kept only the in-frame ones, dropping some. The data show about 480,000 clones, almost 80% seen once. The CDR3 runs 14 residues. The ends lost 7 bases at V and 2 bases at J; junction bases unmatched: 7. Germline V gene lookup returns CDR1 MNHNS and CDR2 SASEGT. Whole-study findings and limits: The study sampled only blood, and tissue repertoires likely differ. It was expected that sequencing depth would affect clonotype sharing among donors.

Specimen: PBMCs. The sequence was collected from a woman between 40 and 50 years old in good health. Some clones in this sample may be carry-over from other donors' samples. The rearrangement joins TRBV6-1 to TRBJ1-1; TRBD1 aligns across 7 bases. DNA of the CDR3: TGTGCCAGCATCCGACAGGGCCAAAACACTGAAGCTTTCTTT. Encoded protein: CASIRQGQNTEAFF.